Sequencing of this T cell receptor (beta chain) was carried out in a study of Ad26.COV2.S vaccination and SARS-CoV-2 variants. The CDR3 length is 12 residues. CDR1 is SGHKS and CDR2 is YYEKEE in the germline V gene (reference sequence). V was shortened by 1 base and J by 9 bases, with 8 bases between the two germline ends. Profiling relied on immunoSEQ multiplex PCR, and the TCRdb table lists in-frame clones only, not all of them. The sample consists of more than 150,000 clones, roughly 85% of them appearing once. The chain couples TRBV5-5 to TRBJ2-1; possibly TRBD2 for D (5 bases). This sequence was found in a human donor who had recovered from COVID-19. The specimen comprised peripheral blood, sampled after recovery from COVID-19. This CDR3 reads CASSLRGTEQFF. The DNA of the CDR3 is TGTGCCAGCAGCTTGCGGGGTACTGAGCAGTTCTTC.